The rows below give T cell receptor beta chains drawn from one sample of a study of cytomegalovirus exposure and HLA in healthy donors. Clones were read by immunoSEQ multiplex PCR, and TCRdb kept only the in-frame ones, dropping some. The sample has about 97,000 clones, about 69% seen once. Material: PBMCs. The receptors were sampled from a human donor in good health. The CDR3 runs from the conserved cysteine through the conserved F or W. The order of the fields is V gene, J gene, CDR3 protein.

TRBV19	TRBJ2-7	CASSIGDRFNEQYF
TRBV2	TRBJ2-5	CASRASRGRRETQYF
TRBV4-2	TRBJ2-1	CASSPSSGSYNEQFF
TRBV30	TRBJ2-7	CAWSFQTSGRGYEQYF
TRBV28	TRBJ2-1	CASSLDRFVLSRVFF
TRBV27	TRBJ2-5	CASSLGGIETQYF
TRBV29-1	TRBJ2-2	CSVRGGERLAGGVGTGELFF
TRBV13	TRBJ2-5	CASSPTTQGDQETQYF
TRBV11-2	TRBJ2-3	CASSLRASGETDTQYF
TRBV6-6	TRBJ2-1	CASTTSVGLAGGGQFF
TRBV5-1	TRBJ1-3	CASSLGDMSSGNTIYF
TRBV19	TRBJ1-1	CASSPTGRTEAFF
TRBV18	TRBJ2-1	CASSPRHSNEQFF
TRBV13	TRBJ2-7	CASSFGFGTGSYEQYF
TRBV10-3	TRBJ2-1	CAISRRTSGYNEQFF
TRBV29-1	TRBJ2-7	CSASLAGGREQYF
TRBV19	TRBJ1-1	CASSTVDRANTEAFF
TRBV6-1	TRBJ1-5	CASSDFAGGGGNQPQHF
TRBV6-4	TRBJ2-2	CASTPTGQGTGELFF
TRBV20-1	TRBJ2-1	CSVGGLNEQFF
TRBV18	TRBJ2-7	CASSPRDSYEQYF
TRBV5-1	TRBJ2-3	CASSPRPGDRAGGDTQYF
TRBV5-1	TRBJ2-1	CASSLSGTGINEQFF
TRBV29-1	TRBJ2-7	CSAAQGAGAYEQYF
TRBV6-6	TRBJ2-2	CASSYFGTAAGELFF
TRBV5-6	TRBJ2-2	CASSFLAGTGELFF
TRBV5-1	TRBJ2-2	CASSRGGWNTGELFF
TRBV29-1	TRBJ2-1	CSVITRTSGRYEQFF
TRBV15	TRBJ2-1	CATSSGGGLYNEQFF
TRBV10-3	TRBJ1-2	CAISAYTGTGGGYTF
TRBV19	TRBJ2-1	CATARGREYNEQFF
TRBV18	TRBJ1-1	CASSSNGDTEAFF
TRBV6-4	TRBJ2-3	CASSRGGSTDTQYF
TRBV30	TRBJ1-1	CAWSVGGTEAFF
TRBV19	TRBJ1-1	CASSAQGAAEAFF
TRBV5-1	TRBJ2-1	CASSSGLAGVNYNEQFF
TRBV19	TRBJ1-2	CASSSPGQGARGYTF
TRBV7-2	TRBJ2-1	CASSLLKEQFF